The source of this TCR beta chain is a study of shared T cell receptors in the human thymus. The protocol was immunoSEQ multiplex PCR, while the TCRdb copy is restricted to in-frame clones and leaves out a portion. Found here are over 650,000 clones, roughly 86% of them singletons; the top ten hold about 0.0094%. Trimming pared 2 bases from V and 5 bases from J, leaving 30 bases between. The CDR3 contains 20 residues. Germline lookup yields CDR1 LGHNA and CDR2 YSLEER. The data also belong to a second study, concerning human thymus T cells. As reported in that work: Infants, healthy and Finnish, who were having corrective surgery for congenital heart defects served as donors. Thymic samples were excised during corrective heart operations. Repertoires sampled from thymus and blood appeared biased in V and J gene usage. There were highly overlapping thymic repertoires among unrelated individuals, as related research reported.

V usage is TRBV4-3 and J usage is TRBJ1-1; no clear D gene. This receptor was identified in a boy under three years old with a congenital heart defect. Sequencing input: thymocytes. The CDR3 DNA sequence: TGCGCCAGCAGCCAAATTTTGGCATCCGAGGTCTCTTCTTACCTTACTGAAGCTTTCTTT. It is translated as CASSQILASEVSSYLTEAFF.